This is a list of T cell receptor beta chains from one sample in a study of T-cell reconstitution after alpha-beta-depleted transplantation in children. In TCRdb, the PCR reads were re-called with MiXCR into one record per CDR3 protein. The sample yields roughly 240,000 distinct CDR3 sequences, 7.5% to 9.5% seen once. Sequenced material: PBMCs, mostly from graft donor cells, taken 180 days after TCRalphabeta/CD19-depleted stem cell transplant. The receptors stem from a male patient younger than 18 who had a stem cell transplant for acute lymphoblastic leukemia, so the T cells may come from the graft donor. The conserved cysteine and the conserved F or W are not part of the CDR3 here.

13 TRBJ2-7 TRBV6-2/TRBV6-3 ASSSAALGDYEQY
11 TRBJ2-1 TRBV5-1 ASSLVGAGVLF
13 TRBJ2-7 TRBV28 ASSSAGQGSYEQY
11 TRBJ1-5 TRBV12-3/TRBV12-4 ASNLRGVQPQH
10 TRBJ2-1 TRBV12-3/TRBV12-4 ASSFGFNEQF
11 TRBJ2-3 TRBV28 ASSPSGSYTQY
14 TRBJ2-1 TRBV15 ATSRHRTSGLNEQF
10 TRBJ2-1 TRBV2 ASSGDATQQF
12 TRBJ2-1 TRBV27 ASNPGTTYNEQF
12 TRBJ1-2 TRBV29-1 SVEWVGQDYGYT
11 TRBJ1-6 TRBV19 ASSNSGNSPLH
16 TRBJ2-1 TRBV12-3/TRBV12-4 ASTPLLSGSGSYNEQF
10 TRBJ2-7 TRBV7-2 ASKGSSYEQY
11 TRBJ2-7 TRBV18 ASSPRGIGEQY
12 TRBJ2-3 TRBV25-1 ASSETPSTDTQY
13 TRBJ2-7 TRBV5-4 ASSLTPITSYEQY
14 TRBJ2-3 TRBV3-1 ASSQGTGFPTDTQY
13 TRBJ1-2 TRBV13 ASSWTGGAYYGYT
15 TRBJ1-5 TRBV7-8 ASSLRSGPYSNQPQH
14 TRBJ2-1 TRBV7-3 ASSPTGGLAGAEQF
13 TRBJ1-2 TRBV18 ASSPKGQGEYGYT
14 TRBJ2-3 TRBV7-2 ASSFRPGLGTDTQY
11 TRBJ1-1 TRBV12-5 ASALDRDTEAF
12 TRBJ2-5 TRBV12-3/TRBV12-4 AKYLAGAPETQY
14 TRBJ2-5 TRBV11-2 ASSRRGGFIEETQY
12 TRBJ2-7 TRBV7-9 ASRPLAVTYEQY
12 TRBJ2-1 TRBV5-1 ASSSSGRRNEQF
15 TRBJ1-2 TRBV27 ASSPPPGGAPNYGYT
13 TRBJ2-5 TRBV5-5 ASSLVQRERETQY
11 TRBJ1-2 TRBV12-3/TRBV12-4 ASRLRTGDGYT
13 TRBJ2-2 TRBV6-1 ASSPGQGNTGELF
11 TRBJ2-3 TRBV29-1 SVEMGAGDTQY
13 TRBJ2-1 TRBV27 ASSLNGGYYNEQF
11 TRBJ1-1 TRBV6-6 ASSSRQGSQAF
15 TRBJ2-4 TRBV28 ASSLWDRFLKRNIQY
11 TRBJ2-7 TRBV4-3 ASSQETGREQY
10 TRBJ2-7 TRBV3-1 ASSQRSHEQY
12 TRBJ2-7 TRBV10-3 AIQKGGSSYEQY
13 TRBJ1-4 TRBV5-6 ASSPMGDRGRKLF
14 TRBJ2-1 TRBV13 ASSLGRGAPYNEQF
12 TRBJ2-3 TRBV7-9 VLGGQGGTDTQY
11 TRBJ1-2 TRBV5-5 ASSLNVGWGYT
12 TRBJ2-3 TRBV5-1 ASTELAGGDTQY
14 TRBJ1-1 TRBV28 ASSTRGLVGDTEAF
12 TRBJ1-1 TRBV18 ASSPRLGDTEAF
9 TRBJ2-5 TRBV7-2 ASSTAETQY
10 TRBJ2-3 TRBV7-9 AGGLGTDTQY
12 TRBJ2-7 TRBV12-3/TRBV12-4 ASSFGGRAIEQY
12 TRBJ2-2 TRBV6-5 ASNRELNTGELF
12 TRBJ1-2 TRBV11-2 ASSPRTRGYGYT
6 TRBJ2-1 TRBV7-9 ASSGGF
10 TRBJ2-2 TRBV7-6 ASTQGAGELF
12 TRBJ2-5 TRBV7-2 ASSLLGSQETQY
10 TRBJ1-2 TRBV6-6 ASSPRTLGYT
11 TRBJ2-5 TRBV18 ASSPILQETQY
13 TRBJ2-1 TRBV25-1 ASSEIRSSYNEQF
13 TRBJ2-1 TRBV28 ASSFGGVGKDEQF
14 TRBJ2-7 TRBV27 ASSRDRGSLPYEQY